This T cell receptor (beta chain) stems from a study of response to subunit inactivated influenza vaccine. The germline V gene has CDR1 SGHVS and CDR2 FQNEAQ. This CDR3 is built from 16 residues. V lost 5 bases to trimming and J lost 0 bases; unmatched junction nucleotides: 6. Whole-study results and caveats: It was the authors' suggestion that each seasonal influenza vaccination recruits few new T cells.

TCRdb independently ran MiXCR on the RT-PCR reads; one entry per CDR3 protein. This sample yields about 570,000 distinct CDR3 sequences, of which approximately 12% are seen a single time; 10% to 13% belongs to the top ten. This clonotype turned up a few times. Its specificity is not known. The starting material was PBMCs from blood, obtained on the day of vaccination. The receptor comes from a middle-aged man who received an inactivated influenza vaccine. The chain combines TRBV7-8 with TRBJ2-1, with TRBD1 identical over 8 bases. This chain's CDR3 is CASSPRQGFSYNEQFF. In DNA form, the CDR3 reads TGTGCCAGCAGCCCACGACAGGGGTTCTCCTACAATGAGCAGTTCTTC.